The clone carrying this T cell receptor beta chain has more than one count but fewer than ten. The CDR3 contains 13 residues. Germline V gene lookup returns CDR1 SQVTM and CDR2 ANQGSEA. Trimming left V 0 bases short and J 5 bases short, with 11 bases between. TCRdb re-called the 5' RACE reads through MiXCR, storing one row per CDR3 protein. The data hold 35,000 to 50,000 distinct CDR3 sequences, with about 29% observed a single time. The gene calls are TRBV29-1 and TRBJ2-7, with a possible D match to TRBD1 (6 bases). The sample comprised tumor-infiltrating memory CD4+ T cells sorted from the breast tumor. Specified subset: memory CD4+ T cells, CD4+CD45RO+CD25-. This clonotype originated in a female donor with breast cancer. The CDR3 DNA reads TGCAGCGTTGAAGAGACCAGGGGCGACGAGCAGTACTTC. Translated, it gives CSVEETRGDEQYF.